This TCR beta chain appears in the sequencing data of a study of T cell responses to AZD1222 COVID-19 vaccine. The data were produced by immunoSEQ multiplex PCR, yet TCRdb's version contains in-frame clones alone and is incomplete. Of 94,000 or so clones listed, around 89% were seen once; the top ten hold 1.5% to 2%. Trimming left V 6 bases short and J 4 bases short, with 30 bases between. CDR3 length: 20 amino acids. Per the germline V gene, CDR1 is MDHEN and CDR2 is SYDVKM. The rearrangement uses TRBV28 and TRBJ2-2; TRBD1 is a possible D gene (7 bases). The clonotype was recovered from an adult in good health. The material sequenced was peripheral blood, taken on day 0 of AZD1222 vaccination. The CDR3 is CASRPTGGKSVPGGTGELFF. Here the CDR3 DNA reads TGTGCCAGCAGACCTACCGGGGGCAAATCGGTCCCAGGGGGCACCGGGGAGCTGTTTTTT.